This is a list of T cell receptor beta chains from one sample in a study of T cell responses to AZD1222 COVID-19 vaccine. TCRdb keeps only in-frame clones here, not all; method: immunoSEQ multiplex PCR. This sample has 150,000 to 200,000 clones, with roughly nine tenths found just once. The source was peripheral blood, collected 28 days after the second AZD1222 dose. The receptors come from an adult who received the AZD1222 COVID-19 vaccine. Each CDR3 is given with its conserved first and last residue. Size values are once, few and many counts, or a class for expanded clones, and some rows have none.

V gene,clone size,CDR3 protein
TRBV19,once,CASSITRGSEDTQYF
TRBV7-9,NA,CASSLADRVTEAFF
TRBV19,NA,CASTSRAGENTF
TRBV2,NA,CASSRTGINYGYTF
TRBV12-5,NA,CASGPGGSSGNTIYF
TRBV3-1/TRBV3-2,NA,CASSPSPGTGNYGYTF
TRBV4-2,NA,CASSQDTSGLSYEQYF
TRBV15,NA,CATSRGTGWSANYGYTF
TRBV7-3,NA,CASSLRQGGTEAFF
TRBV2,NA,CASRAAEQYF
TRBV29-1,NA,CSVEGGTEAFF
TRBV15,few,CATGTEETQYF
TRBV9,once,CASSATGLLYGYTF
TRBV19,NA,CAISGGTGASYGYTF
TRBV15,NA,CATSRDSGANVLTF
TRBV5-4,NA,CASSLDPGTGVYGYTF
TRBV9,NA,CASSPMTGRETQYF
TRBV11-1,few,CASSLSAGTVDYGYTF
TRBV5-1,NA,CASSLAPQTGFLHF
TRBV3-1/TRBV3-2,NA,CASSQDMEAGYTF
TRBV18,NA,CASSPPTRGNEQFF
TRBV5-6,NA,CASSLTRETNHYNSPLHF
TRBV30,NA,CAWKISGGYTF
TRBV2,NA,CASSAQRGYNEQFF
TRBV4-1,once,CASSQDRDGQAAGYTF
TRBV27,NA,CASSPAGVGPEAFF
TRBV4-3,NA,CASSHRGDYGYTF
TRBV27,NA,CASSLWGQGARGRYEQYF
TRBV9,NA,CASSVGEGARSGNTIYF
TRBV18,NA,CASSPLAGSPDTQYF
TRBV18,NA,CASSLQDTGELFF
TRBV28,NA,CASSPPGRMQFF
TRBV6-5,once,CASSPQGGYYGYTF
TRBV10-3,NA,CAISEPGTQQRNTIYF
TRBV3-1/TRBV3-2,NA,CASSQDWGPSNQPQHF
TRBV29-1,NA,CSVANQTYGNYGYTF
TRBV5-4,NA,CASSLGGRTYEQYF
TRBV19,NA,CASSNLDRGSYEQYF
TRBV19,once,CASSIRAPGMAGFQGYTF
TRBV19,NA,CASRGPGQGRTEAFF
TRBV6-1,NA,CASSDSNRDSIPTIYF
TRBV20-1,NA,CSARTNYEQYF
TRBV2,NA,CASRESGRDYGYTF